Detailed here is one TCR beta chain. Its antigen remains unknown. The data originate from a study of T cells in localized non-small cell lung cancer. Overall study results and limits: Out of the top 100 tumor clones, a median roughly 58 were seen in adjacent lung. The study found T cell clonality highest in uninvolved adjacent lung, above tumor. Analysis by sequencing included only one tumor region, so heterogeneity remains possible.

The CDR3 sequence is 11 residues long. Germline values: CDR1 SGHTA, CDR2 FQGNSA. V lost 5 bases, J lost 9 bases, and 8 bases lay in between. Data came from immunoSEQ multiplex PCR; TCRdb stores just in-frame clones and leaves some out. The sample shows nearly 25,000 clones, approximately 92% of them seen only once. The chain joins TRBV7-2 to TRBJ2-1; D uncertain. This clonotype was sampled from a man aged 40-75 years with stage III squamous cell lung carcinoma. Sequencing was performed on peripheral blood, taken before any cancer treatment. Here the CDR3 DNA reads TGTGCCAGCAGCCCCAAGTCTGAGCAGTTCTTC. Amino acid sequence: CASSPKSEQFF.